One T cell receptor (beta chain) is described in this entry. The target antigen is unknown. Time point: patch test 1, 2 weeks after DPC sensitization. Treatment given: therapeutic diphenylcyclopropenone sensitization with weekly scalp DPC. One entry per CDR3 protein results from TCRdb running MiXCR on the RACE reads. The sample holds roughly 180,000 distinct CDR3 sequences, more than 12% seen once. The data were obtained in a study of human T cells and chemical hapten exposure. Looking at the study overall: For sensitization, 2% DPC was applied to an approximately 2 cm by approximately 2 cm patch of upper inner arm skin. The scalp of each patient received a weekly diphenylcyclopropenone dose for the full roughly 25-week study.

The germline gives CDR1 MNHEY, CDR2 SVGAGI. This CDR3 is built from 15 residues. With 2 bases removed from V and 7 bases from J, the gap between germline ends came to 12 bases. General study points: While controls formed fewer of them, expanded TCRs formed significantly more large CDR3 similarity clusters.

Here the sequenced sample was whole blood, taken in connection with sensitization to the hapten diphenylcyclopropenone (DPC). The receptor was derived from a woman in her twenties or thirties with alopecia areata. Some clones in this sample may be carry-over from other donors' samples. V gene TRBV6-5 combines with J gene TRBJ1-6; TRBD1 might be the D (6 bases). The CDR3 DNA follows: TGTGCCAGCAGTTACCTAGGGGGGTTCAATTCACCCCTCCACTTT. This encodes CASSYLGGFNSPLHF.